This T cell receptor beta chain comes out of a study of cytomegalovirus exposure and HLA in healthy donors. A multiplex PCR was run with 60 Vbeta primers and 13 Jbeta primers. Sequenced by immunoSEQ multiplex PCR; TCRdb stores in-frame clones only, minus some. The top ten clones hold approximately 1.5% of a sample with about 190,000 clones, around three quarters of them seen once. In regard to this clone: Its antigen remains unknown.

Study-level points and caveats: Many donors shared some public TCRs, even though most TCR sequences were rare.

The CDR3 loop spans 12 amino acids. CDR1 LNHDA and CDR2 SQIVND come from the germline V gene (reference sequence). V was cut by 3 bases and J by 13 bases, with 12 bases left in between. The genes are TRBV19 and TRBJ1-4; no clear D gene. The sequence came from a woman aged 18 to 35 in good health and CMV-seronegative. Sequenced input: PBMCs. CDR3 loop: CASSILGGGLFF. In nucleotides, the CDR3 is TGTGCCAGTAGTATTTTGGGAGGTGGACTGTTTTTT.